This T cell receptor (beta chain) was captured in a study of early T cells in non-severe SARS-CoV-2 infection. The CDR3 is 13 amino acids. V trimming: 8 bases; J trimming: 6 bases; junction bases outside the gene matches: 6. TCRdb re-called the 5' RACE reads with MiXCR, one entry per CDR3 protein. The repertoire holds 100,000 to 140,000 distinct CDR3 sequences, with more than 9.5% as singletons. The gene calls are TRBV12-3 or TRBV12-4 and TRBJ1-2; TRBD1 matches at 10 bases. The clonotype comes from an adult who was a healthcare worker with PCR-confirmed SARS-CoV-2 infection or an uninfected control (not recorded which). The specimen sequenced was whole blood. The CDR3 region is CASGGQGLHGYTF. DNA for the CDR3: TGTGCCAGCGGGGGACAGGGGCTTCATGGCTACACCTTC.